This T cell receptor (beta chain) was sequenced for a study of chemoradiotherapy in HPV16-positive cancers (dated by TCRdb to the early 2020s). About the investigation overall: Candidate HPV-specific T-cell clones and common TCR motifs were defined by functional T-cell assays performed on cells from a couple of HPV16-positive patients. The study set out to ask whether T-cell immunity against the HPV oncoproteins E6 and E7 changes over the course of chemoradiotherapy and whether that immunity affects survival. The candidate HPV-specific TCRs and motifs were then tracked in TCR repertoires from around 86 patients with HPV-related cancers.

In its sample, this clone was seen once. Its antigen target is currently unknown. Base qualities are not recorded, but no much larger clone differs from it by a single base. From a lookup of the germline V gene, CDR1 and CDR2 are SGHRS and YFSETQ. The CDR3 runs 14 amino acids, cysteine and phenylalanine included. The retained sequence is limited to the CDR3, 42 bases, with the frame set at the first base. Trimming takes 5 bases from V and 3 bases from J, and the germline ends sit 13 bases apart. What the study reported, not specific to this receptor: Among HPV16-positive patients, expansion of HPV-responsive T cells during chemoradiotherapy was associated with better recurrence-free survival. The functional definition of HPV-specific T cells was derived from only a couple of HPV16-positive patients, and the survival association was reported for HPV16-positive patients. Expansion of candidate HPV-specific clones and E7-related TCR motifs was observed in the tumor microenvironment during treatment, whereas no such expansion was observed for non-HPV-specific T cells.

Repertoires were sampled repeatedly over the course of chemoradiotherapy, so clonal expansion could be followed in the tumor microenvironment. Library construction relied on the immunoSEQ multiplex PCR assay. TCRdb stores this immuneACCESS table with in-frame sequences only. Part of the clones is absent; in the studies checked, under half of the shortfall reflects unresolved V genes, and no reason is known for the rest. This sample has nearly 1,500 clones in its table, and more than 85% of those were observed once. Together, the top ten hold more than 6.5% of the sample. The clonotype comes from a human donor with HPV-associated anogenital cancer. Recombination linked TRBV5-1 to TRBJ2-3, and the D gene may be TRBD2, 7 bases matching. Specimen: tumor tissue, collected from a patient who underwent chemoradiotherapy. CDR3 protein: CASRGGGATDTQYF. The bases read TGCGCCAGCAGAGGGGGAGGGGCGACAGATACGCAGTATTTT.